Many counts were recorded for the clone carrying this T cell receptor beta chain. Germline lookup yields CDR1 DFQATT and CDR2 SNEGSKA (reference sequence). V was clipped by 0 bases and J by 3 bases; unmatched bases: 12. The CDR3 loop spans 19 amino acids. The data belong to a study of early T cells in non-severe SARS-CoV-2 infection. Unique molecular identifiers were added to individual cDNA molecules. TCRdb called the 5' RACE reads again in MiXCR, with one record for every CDR3 protein. The table has about 60,000 distinct CDR3 sequences, around an eighth seen once; the top ten hold less than 4.5%. The clonotype comes from an adult who was a healthcare worker with PCR-confirmed SARS-CoV-2 infection or an uninfected control (not recorded which). The genes are TRBV20-1 and TRBJ2-1, with TRBD2 identical over 12 bases. The material sequenced was whole blood. Here the CDR3 reads CSARDRTSGTLGIYNEQFF. CDR3 in DNA: TGCAGTGCTAGAGATAGGACTAGCGGGACCCTTGGAATCTACAATGAGCAGTTCTTC.